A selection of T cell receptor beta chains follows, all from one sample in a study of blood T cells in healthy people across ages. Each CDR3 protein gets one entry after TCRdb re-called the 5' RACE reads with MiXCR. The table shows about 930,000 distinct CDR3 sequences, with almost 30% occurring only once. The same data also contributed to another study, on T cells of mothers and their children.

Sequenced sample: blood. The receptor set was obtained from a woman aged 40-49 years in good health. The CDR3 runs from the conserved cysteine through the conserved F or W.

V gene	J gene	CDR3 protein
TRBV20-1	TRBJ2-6	CSARGRTGVGSGANVLTF
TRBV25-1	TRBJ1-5	CASSSGQGHQPQHF
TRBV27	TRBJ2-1	CASSLAGGWNEQFF
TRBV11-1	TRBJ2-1	CASSLESANNEQFF
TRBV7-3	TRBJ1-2	CASSLTGTEKNYGYTF
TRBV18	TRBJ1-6	CASSPDGQGNSPLHF
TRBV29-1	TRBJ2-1	CSARTGFNEQFF
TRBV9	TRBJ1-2	CASREGPNYGYTF
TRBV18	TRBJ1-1	CASSAGGGNTEAFF
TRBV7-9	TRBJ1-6	CASSSLGDSPLHF
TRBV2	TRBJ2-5	CASSVFSQETQYF
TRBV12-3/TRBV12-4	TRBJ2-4	CASTYQGPNIQYF
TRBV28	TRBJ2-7	CASNPWVDAYEQYF
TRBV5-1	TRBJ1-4	CASHGGGNNEKLFF